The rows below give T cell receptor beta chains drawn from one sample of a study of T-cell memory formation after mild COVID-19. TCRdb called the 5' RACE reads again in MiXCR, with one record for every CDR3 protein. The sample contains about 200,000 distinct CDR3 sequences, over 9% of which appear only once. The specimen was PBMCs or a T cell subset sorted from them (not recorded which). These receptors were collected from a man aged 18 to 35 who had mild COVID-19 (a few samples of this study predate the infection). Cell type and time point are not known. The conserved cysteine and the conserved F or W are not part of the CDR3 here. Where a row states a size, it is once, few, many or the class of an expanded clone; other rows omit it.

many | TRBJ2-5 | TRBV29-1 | SVGTSGGVETQY
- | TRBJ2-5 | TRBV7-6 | ASSASRETQY
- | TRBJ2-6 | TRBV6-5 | ASSYVGSPSGANVLT
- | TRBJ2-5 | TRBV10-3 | AISESRQSQETQY
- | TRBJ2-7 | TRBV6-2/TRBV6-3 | ASSTLTGFYEQY
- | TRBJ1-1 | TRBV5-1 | ASTAYVGLNTEAF
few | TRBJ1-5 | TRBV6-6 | ASREGKGANNQPQH
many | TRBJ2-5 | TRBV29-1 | SVCYLTGTGAQETQY
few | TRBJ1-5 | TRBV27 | ASSSGQGGGQPQH
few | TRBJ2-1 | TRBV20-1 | SARDWARATNEQF
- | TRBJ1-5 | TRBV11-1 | ASSLRRQPQH
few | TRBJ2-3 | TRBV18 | ASQATDTQY
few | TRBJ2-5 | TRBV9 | ASSVTTGTQY
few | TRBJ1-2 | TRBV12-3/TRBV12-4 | ASSFLPPGSGYGYT
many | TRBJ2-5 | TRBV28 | ASIDARLGRGGETQY
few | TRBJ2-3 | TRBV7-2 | ASSWGGADTQY
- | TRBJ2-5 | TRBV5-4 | ASSLVAGETQY
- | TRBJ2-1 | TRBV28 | ASSSGSSYNEQF
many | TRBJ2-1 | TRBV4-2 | ASSQDSGGDNEQF
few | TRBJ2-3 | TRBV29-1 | SVHLADTQY
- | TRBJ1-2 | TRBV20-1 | SARDFVGSRGYT